This section outlines one T cell receptor beta chain sequence together with its context. Antigen unknown. The PCR employed 60 Vbeta primers together with 13 Jbeta primers. Repertoires were generated with immunoSEQ multiplex PCR, while TCRdb's copy carries only in-frame clones and drops some. The data hold more than 140,000 clones, with almost 80% observed a single time. This sample is part of a study of cytomegalovirus exposure and HLA in healthy donors. Study-wide findings and caveats: An observed cluster of highly shared sequence variants was recorded as a likely sequencing artifact. In a later analysis, V- and J-gene trimming of beta chains associated with a DCLRE1C missense variant, replicated independently. Reported performance of the classifier showed diagnosis of cytomegalovirus status with high specificity and sensitivity. Listed as cytomegalovirus-associated were roughly 180 TCR beta chains.

Sequenced sample: PBMCs. The clonotype was recovered from a male donor in good health and CMV-seronegative.

This chain's CDR3 is CASSRGQGNTEAFF. CDR3 in DNA: TGTGCCAGCAGCCGCGGACAGGGTAACACTGAAGCTTTCTTT. This chain uses TRBV4-2 with TRBJ1-1, with TRBD1 matching 8 bases. The ends lost 4 bases at V and 2 bases at J; junction bases unmatched: 3. The CDR3 is 14 amino acids. Germline loops: CDR1 LGHNA, CDR2 YNFKEQ.